These 26 T cell receptor beta chains were all obtained from the same sample, sequenced in a study of T cells in Graves' hyperthyroidism and ophthalmopathy. Amplification of TCR beta CDR3 regions used RNA as the template. HTBI primers drove first-round RT-PCR of the TCR CDR3. TCRdb used MiXCR to reprocess the multiplex PCR reads, holding one entry per CDR3 protein. The table lists 360,000 or so distinct CDR3 sequences, 15% to 20% of them singletons. Sequenced sample: blood. The receptors stem from a woman in her thirties or forties with Graves' ophthalmopathy.

This clonotype was detected ten times or more. The V call is TRBV27, the J call TRBJ1-5, with TRBD1 matching 10 bases. Trimming took 7 bases from V and 6 from J; bases not matched to a gene: 6. The CDR3 is 14 amino acids. Germline V gene lookup returns CDR1 MNHEY and CDR2 SMNVEV (reference sequence). The CDR3 reads CASTPRQGAQPQHF. In DNA, the CDR3 is TGTGCCAGCACTCCTAGACAGGGGGCTCAGCCCCAGCATTTT.

In this sample, this clonotype turned up many times. The gene calls are TRBV7-9 and TRBJ2-5; 12 bases are shared with TRBD2. The V and J ends lost 5 bases and 5 bases, in that order; junction bases with no gene match: 6. This CDR3 contains 15 residues. Germline assignment: CDR1 SEHNR and CDR2 FQNEAQ (reference sequence). For the CDR3, the DNA is TGTGCCAGCAGCGAGACTAGCGGGAGCGGGGAGACCCAGTACTTC. It translates to CASSETSGSGETQYF. The variable domain in full, with the rest retrieved from reference TRBV7-9 and TRBJ2-5, is DTGVSQNPRHKITKRGQNVTFRCDPISEHNRLYWYRQTLGQGPEFLTYFQNEAQLEKSRLLSDRFSAERPKGSFSTLEIQRTEQGDSAMYLCASSETSGSGETQYFGPGTRLLVL.

This clonotype was detected ten times or more. This sequence joins TRBV12-3 or TRBV12-4 and TRBJ2-7, with D unresolved. Trimming took off 5 bases at V and 0 bases at J, with 5 bases between the two ends. The CDR3 contains 12 residues. The CDR3 DNA sequence: TGTGCCAGCAGTCCCTACTCCTACGAGCAGTACTTC. Translating gives CASSPYSYEQYF.

This clonotype was counted a single time. The genes are TRBV6-2 or TRBV6-3 and TRBJ2-5; TRBD2 aligns across 14 bases. This CDR3 has 18 residues. CDR1 and CDR2 (germline): MNHEY, SVGEGT. With 2 bases clipped from V and 0 bases from J, the junction kept 5 bases outside the gene matches. CDR3 DNA sequence: TGTGCCAGCAGTTACCCGGGACTAGCGGGAGAGGACCAAGAGACCCAGTACTTC. Translating gives CASSYPGLAGEDQETQYF.

There are many counts of this clonotype. This sequence joins TRBV28 and TRBJ2-2, with D perhaps TRBD2 (5 bases). CDR1 is MDHEN, CDR2 SYDVKM, per germline. The CDR3 loop spans 13 amino acids. V lost 3 bases, J lost 3 bases, and 5 bases lay in between. DNA of the CDR3: TGTGCCAGCAGTTTCGGGGACACCGGGGAGCTGTTTTTT. Its translation is CASSFGDTGELFF.

This clonotype showed up many times. This rearrangement joins TRBV29-1 to TRBJ1-1; the match to TRBD1 covers 7 bases. Germline CDR1 is SQVTM and CDR2 is ANQGSEA. The CDR3 loop spans 11 amino acids. J lost 6 bases, V lost 3 bases, and 1 base had no gene match. CDR3 in DNA: TGCAGCGTTGACAGGGGGGCTGAAGCTTTCTTT. Translated, it gives CSVDRGAEAFF.

This clonotype was seen ten or more times. The chain uses TRBV7-9 and TRBJ1-2; unclear D gene. Trimming pared 4 bases from V and 0 bases from J, leaving 6 bases between. The CDR3 has 13 amino acids. Germline CDR1 and CDR2: SEHNR and FQNEAQ (reference sequence). The CDR3 sequence is CASSSHSNYGYTF. The CDR3 region has the DNA TGTGCCAGCAGCTCCCACTCTAACTATGGCTACACCTTC. Using reference TRBV7-9 and TRBJ1-2 for the parts outside the CDR3, the full variable domain is DTGVSQNPRHKITKRGQNVTFRCDPISEHNRLYWYRQTLGQGPEFLTYFQNEAQLEKSRLLSDRFSAERPKGSFSTLEIQRTEQGDSAMYLCASSSHSNYGYTFGSGTRLTVV.

The CDR3 reads CSARVLGLAGGPGYEQYF. For the CDR3, the DNA is TGCAGTGCTAGGGTCCTGGGACTAGCGGGAGGGCCTGGCTACGAGCAGTACTTC. The V and J genes are TRBV20-1 and TRBJ2-7; TRBD2 aligns across 16 bases. The CDR3 length is 18 residues. V lost 3 bases to trimming and J lost 3 bases; unmatched junction nucleotides: 11. Germline loops: CDR1 DFQATT, CDR2 SNEGSKA (reference sequence).

The chain links TRBV5-1 to TRBJ2-4, with a tentative D call TRBD1 (6 bases). Trimming took 4 bases from V and 8 from J, leaving 13 bases between them. CDR1 is SGHRS, CDR2 YFSETQ, per germline. This CDR3 spans 13 amino acids. CDR3: CASSRTDRDIQYF. DNA for the CDR3: TGCGCCAGCAGCCGGACGGACAGAGACATTCAGTACTTC. Full variable domain (outside the CDR3, taken from reference TRBV5-1 and TRBJ2-4): KAGVTQTPRYLIKTRGQQVTLSCSPISGHRSVSWYQQTPGQGLQFLFEYFSETQRNKGNFPGRFSGRQFSNSRSEMNVSTLELGDSALYLCASSRTDRDIQYFGAGTRLSVL.

The gene calls are TRBV7-2 and TRBJ1-2, with D hard to call. The germline V and J ends were trimmed by 3 bases and 4 bases, with 9 bases remaining between them. The CDR3 runs 13 residues. Germline CDR1 SGHTA, CDR2 FQGNSA. The CDR3: CASSFNQLYGYTF. The CDR3 nucleotides are TGTGCCAGCAGCTTCAACCAGCTCTATGGCTACACCTTC.

The sample holds many counts of this clonotype. The V gene is TRBV30, the J gene TRBJ1-3; a weak D match, TRBD1 (5 bases). Germline CDR1 is GTSNPN and CDR2 is SVGIG (reference sequence). Deletions cut 3 bases from V and 0 bases from J, with 15 bases between. The CDR3 is made up of 16 amino acids. The CDR3 DNA is TGTGCCTGGAGGGAGGGACTGACGAGCTCTGGAAACACCATATATTTT. This encodes CAWREGLTSSGNTIYF.

In its sample, this clonotype was seen many times. The chain's CDR3 is CASSYSRTGNTIYF. As DNA, the CDR3 is TGTGCCAGCAGTTACTCGAGGACTGGAAACACCATATATTTT. The genes are TRBV6-5 and TRBJ1-3; D call uncertain. V was shortened by 0 bases and J by 2 bases, with 5 bases between the two germline ends. This CDR3 is 14 amino acids long. CDR1 is MNHEY, CDR2 SVGAGI, per germline.

There are many counts of this clonotype. V is TRBV30 and J is TRBJ1-1; D is perhaps TRBD1 (5 bases). V gave up 3 bases and J gave up 1 base, with 9 bases separating them. The CDR3 sequence is 13 residues long. Germline CDR1 reads GTSNPN; CDR2 reads SVGIG (reference sequence). The DNA of the CDR3 is TGTGCCTGGAGCATCAGGGCGAACACTGAAGCTTTCTTT. Translation gives CAWSIRANTEAFF.

This clonotype has at least ten counts. As DNA, the CDR3 is TGTGCCAGCTCACCATCGGTGGGCACTGAAGCTTTCTTT. Its protein product is CASSPSVGTEAFF. This chain links TRBV18 with TRBJ1-1; D not resolved. CDR3 length equals 13 residues. Germline V gives CDR1 KGHSH, CDR2 LQKENI. V lost 2 bases to trimming and J lost 4 bases, with 8 bases between them.

This clonotype was found many times. Written as DNA, the CDR3 is TGTGCCTGGACAGCGCGTGTTGAAGCTTTCTTT. This sequence encodes CAWTARVEAFF. The V and J genes are TRBV30 and TRBJ1-1; no clear D gene. The V end was cut by 4 bases, the J end by 7 bases, with 10 bases between. This CDR3 contains 11 residues. Germline V gene data show CDR1 as GTSNPN and CDR2 as SVGIG (reference sequence).

The rearrangement uses TRBV6-5 and TRBJ2-7, with D possibly called TRBD1 or TRBD2 (5 bases each). The CDR3 is 13 amino acids. Germline V gene data show CDR1 as MNHEY and CDR2 as SVGAGI. The V end lost 2 bases, the J end lost 3 bases, and 8 bases lay between the germline ends. CDR3: CASSYPGRYEQYF. The CDR3 region has the DNA TGTGCCAGCAGTTACCCGGGACGCTACGAGCAGTACTTC.

This clonotype came up many times. This chain links TRBV10-2 with TRBJ1-5, with D possibly matching TRBD1 (5 bases). The CDR3 covers 13 residues. The V gene lost 4 bases and the J gene lost 6 bases, with 10 bases spanning the gap. Germline CDR1 WSHSY, CDR2 SAAADI. The CDR3 is CASSGGVGQPQHF. In DNA form, the CDR3 reads TGCGCCAGCAGTGGAGGGGTTGGTCAGCCCCAGCATTTT.

The genes are TRBV24-1 and TRBJ2-5, with a tentative D call TRBD2 (7 bases). The CDR3 spans 15 residues. The ends were cut back, 7 bases at V and 5 bases at J, with 19 bases in the middle. From germline, CDR1 is KGHDR and CDR2 SFDVKD. DNA of the CDR3: TGTGCCACCAGCGAGATCCGGGGAGGGGGGGAGACCCAGTACTTC. The encoded protein is CATSEIRGGGETQYF.

In its sample, this clonotype was seen many times. The J gene is TRBJ1-1, the V gene TRBV29-1; TRBD1 is a possible D gene (5 bases). V was trimmed by 6 bases and J by 5 bases, leaving 10 bases between them. Germline assignment: CDR1 SQVTM and CDR2 ANQGSEA. This CDR3 has 11 residues. The CDR3 bases are TGCAGCGTAGCTCCAGGGACTGAAGCTTTCTTT. Amino acid sequence: CSVAPGTEAFF.

This clonotype was detected many times. J is TRBJ2-7 and V is TRBV7-9, with D possibly being TRBD2 (5 bases). V gave up 2 bases and J gave up 2 bases, with 10 bases separating them. Germline CDR1 reads SEHNR; CDR2 reads FQNEAQ (reference sequence). This CDR3 has 14 residues. CDR3 protein: CASSLPLRAYEQYF. In DNA form, the CDR3 reads TGTGCCAGCAGCTTACCCCTGAGGGCCTACGAGCAGTACTTC.

There are many counts of this clonotype. V gene TRBV7-2 combines with J gene TRBJ1-5; D remains ambiguous. CDR1 and CDR2 (germline): SGHTA, FQGNSA. There are 15 residues in the CDR3. V dropped 1 base and J dropped 7 bases, with 14 bases sitting between them. CDR3 protein: CASSLEAGSGQPQHF. The CDR3 region has the DNA TGTGCCAGCAGCTTAGAAGCGGGTTCTGGGCAGCCCCAGCATTTT. The whole variable domain, filled in from reference TRBV7-2 and TRBJ1-5, reads GAGVSQSPSNKVTEKGKDVELRCDPISGHTALYWYRQSLGQGLEFLIYFQGNSAPDKSGLPSDRFSAERTGGSVSTLTIQRTQQEDSAVYLCASSLEAGSGQPQHFGDGTRLSIL.

Many counts were recorded for this clonotype. J is TRBJ1-5 and V is TRBV9; the D gene is possibly TRBD1 (6 bases). This CDR3 comprises 16 residues. Germline loops: CDR1 SGDLS, CDR2 YYNGEE. Trimming took off 3 bases at V and 8 bases at J, with 21 bases between the two ends. In DNA form, the CDR3 reads TGTGCCAGCAGCGCCACAGGGTTCATTGGTATGGAGCCCCAGCATTTT. Protein: CASSATGFIGMEPQHF.

This clonotype was observed many times. V gene TRBV27 combines with J gene TRBJ2-4, with 9 bases that match TRBD1. Unmatched junction bases numbered 9, after V lost 6 bases and J lost 6 bases. This CDR3 region has 15 residues. Germline CDR1 is MNHEY and CDR2 is SMNVEV (reference sequence). The CDR3 reads CASRRTGGAGNIQYF. The CDR3 bases are TGTGCCAGCAGACGAACAGGGGGCGCGGGAAACATTCAGTACTTC.

This clonotype was seen ten or more times. V gene TRBV12-3 or TRBV12-4 combines with J gene TRBJ2-5; perhaps TRBD1 as D (6 bases). Trimming cost V 4 bases and J 5 bases, with 17 bases left between them. The CDR3 sequence is 15 residues long. The CDR3 here is CASSSPSTGLETQYF. In DNA form, the CDR3 reads TGTGCCAGCAGTTCCCCCTCGACAGGCCTGGAGACCCAGTACTTC.

This clonotype was counted at least ten times. This chain connects TRBV12-3 or TRBV12-4 to TRBJ2-7, with no clear D. The V and J ends lost 3 bases and 4 bases respectively, with 10 bases between them. The CDR3 has 13 amino acids. The chain's CDR3 is CASSLIGRYEQYF. CDR3 coding DNA: TGTGCCAGCAGTTTGATTGGGCGGTACGAGCAGTACTTC.

This clonotype showed up many times. The chain uses TRBV7-2 and TRBJ1-2; perhaps TRBD1 as D (5 bases). The CDR3 is 15 amino acids. V lost 0 bases and J lost 0, with 8 bases in between. The germline V gene encodes CDR1 SGHTA and CDR2 FQGNSA. CDR3 nucleotide sequence: TGTGCCAGCAGCTTAGCGGGACCGACTAACTATGGCTACACCTTC. This gives the protein CASSLAGPTNYGYTF.